What follows are 31 T cell receptor beta chains derived from one specimen sequenced in a study of blood T cell repertoires in COVID-19. Generated by immunoSEQ multiplex PCR, the TCRdb table keeps only in-frame clones and is missing some. The sample yields fewer than 250,000 clones, 70% to 90% seen once. The material sequenced was PBMCs or T cells enriched from blood (not recorded which). These receptors originate from a woman aged 40 to 50 in a cohort exposed to, infected with or recovered from COVID-19 (not recorded which).

This sequence joins TRBV11-2 and TRBJ2-7; D is uncertain. V lost 2 bases and J lost 4, with 9 bases in between. This CDR3 has 13 residues. Germline V gene sequence: CDR1 SGHAT, CDR2 FQNNGV. The CDR3 nucleotides are TGTGCCAGCAGCTTAACGGTCCATTACGAGCAGTACTTC. The encoded protein is CASSLTVHYEQYF.

This rearrangement joins TRBV7-8 to TRBJ2-7, with 12 bases matching TRBD2. CDR3 length equals 16 residues. Germline V CDR1 and CDR2: SGHVS, FQNEAQ. Germline trimming cut 3 bases from V and 4 bases from J; bases unmatched to any gene: 7. The CDR3: CASSLQTSGGGYEQYF. In DNA, the CDR3 is TGTGCCAGCAGCTTGCAGACTAGCGGGGGAGGATACGAGCAGTACTTC.

This chain uses TRBV11-2 with TRBJ1-1; a weak D match, TRBD1 (5 bases). The V end was cut by 6 bases, the J end by 1 base, with 12 bases between. The CDR3 is made up of 14 amino acids. The germline gives CDR1 SGHAT, CDR2 FQNNGV. CDR3 nucleotides: TGTGCCAGCAGACCCTATCAGGGGAACACTGAAGCTTTCTTT. Its protein product is CASRPYQGNTEAFF. Full variable domain (missing parts from reference TRBV11-2 and TRBJ1-1): EAGVAQSPRYKIIEKRQSVAFWCNPISGHATLYWYQQILGQGPKLLIQFQNNGVVDDSQLPKDRFSAERLKGVDSTLKIQPAKLEDSAVYLCASRPYQGNTEAFFGQGTRLTVV.

This rearrangement joins TRBV27 to TRBJ2-7; TRBD2 agrees at 13 bases. This CDR3 is 14 amino acids long. With V trimmed by 3 bases and J by 8 bases, 4 bases remained unmatched. Germline values: CDR1 MNHEY, CDR2 SMNVEV (reference sequence). CDR3 loop: CASSLGLAGPKQYF. CDR3 in DNA: TGTGCCAGCAGTTTGGGACTAGCGGGACCAAAGCAGTACTTC.

The chain combines TRBV7-8 with TRBJ2-5, with TRBD2 matching 7 bases. V shed 0 bases and J 4 bases; nucleotides not matched to a gene: 5. Germline CDR1 SGHVS, CDR2 FQNEAQ. The CDR3 consists of 15 residues. The DNA for the CDR3 is TGTGCCAGCAGCTTAGCGGGGGGGAGTCTAGAGACCCAGTACTTC. Its protein is CASSLAGGSLETQYF. Full variable domain (rest looked up from reference TRBV7-8 and TRBJ2-5): GAGVSQSPRYKVAKRGQDVALRCDPISGHVSLFWYQQALGQGPEFLTYFQNEAQLDKSGLPSDRFFAERPEGSVSTLKIQRTQQEDSAVYLCASSLAGGSLETQYFGPGTRLLVL.

The chain is built from TRBV9 and TRBJ2-7; 11 bases are shared with TRBD2. This CDR3 spans 13 amino acids. V lost 4 bases to trimming and J lost 7 bases; unmatched junction nucleotides: 4. CDR1 and CDR2 from the germline V gene are SGDLS and YYNGEE. DNA of the CDR3: TGTGCCAGCAGCCCCCGACTAGCGGGGGAGCAGTACTTC. Translated: CASSPRLAGEQYF.

The chain has TRBV27 and TRBJ1-4; TRBD1 aligns across 9 bases. The CDR3 has 17 amino acids. J was trimmed by 4 bases and V by 5 bases; bases with no gene match: 11. In germline, CDR1 is MNHEY, CDR2 SMNVEV (reference sequence). The CDR3 is CASSSPGQGGGNEKLFF. The CDR3 region has the DNA TGTGCCAGCAGTAGCCCGGGACAGGGAGGAGGTAATGAAAAACTGTTTTTT. The variable domain in full, with the rest retrieved from reference TRBV27 and TRBJ1-4, is EAQVTQNPRYLITVTGKKLTVTCSQNMNHEYMSWYRQDPGLGLRQIYYSMNVEVTDKGDVPEGYKVSRKEKRNFPLILESPSPNQTSLYFCASSSPGQGGGNEKLFFGSGTQLSVL.

This chain uses TRBV2 with TRBJ2-7, with 8 bases lining up with TRBD2. Germline CDR1 and CDR2: SNHLY and FYNNEI. The CDR3 consists of 17 residues. Trimming cost V 3 bases and J 1 base; bases outside gene matches: 11. The CDR3 spells CASSEHGAGGRSYEQYF. The CDR3 nucleotides read TGTGCCAGCAGTGAGCACGGGGCGGGAGGCCGATCCTACGAGCAGTACTTC.

The CDR3, as DNA: TGTGCCAGCAGCGTAGAGGCGGGTTTGGGGGGCTACACCTTC. Protein product: CASSVEAGLGGYTF. This chain joins TRBV9 and TRBJ1-2; D is ambiguous. The CDR3 spans 14 residues. Per the germline V gene, CDR1 is SGDLS and CDR2 is YYNGEE. V lost 0 bases to trimming and J lost 8 bases, with 14 bases between them.

The rearrangement uses TRBV9 and TRBJ2-1; no definite D call. With 3 bases removed from V and 8 bases from J, the gap between germline ends came to 12 bases. Looked up from germline, CDR1 is SGDLS and CDR2 is YYNGEE. The CDR3 covers 13 residues. The CDR3 DNA is TGTGCCAGCAGCGCGGCCGTCAGGCATGAGCAGTTCTTC. This codes for CASSAAVRHEQFF.

This chain uses TRBV27 with TRBJ2-1; 9 bases are a match to TRBD2. The CDR3 is 15 residues long. The germline V gene encodes CDR1 MNHEY and CDR2 SMNVEV (reference sequence). V gave up 6 bases and J gave up 5 bases; unmatched junction bases: 8. The CDR3 is CASSYRASGNNEQFF. DNA of the CDR3: TGTGCCAGCAGCTACAGGGCTAGCGGGAACAATGAGCAGTTCTTC.

CDR3 amino acids: CASSFRLSGDGRETQYF. The CDR3 region has the DNA TGCGCCAGCAGCTTTCGCCTGTCGGGAGACGGCCGAGAGACCCAGTACTTC. The V and J genes are TRBV5-1 and TRBJ2-5; weak D call: TRBD2 (6 bases). V lost 2 bases, J lost 4 bases, and 21 bases lay in between. CDR3 length: 17 residues. Germline values: CDR1 SGHRS, CDR2 YFSETQ.

The chain links TRBV12-5 to TRBJ2-3, with D tentatively TRBD1 (5 bases). Germline values: CDR1 LGHNT, CDR2 FRNRAP. The CDR3 has 14 residues. V was shortened by 0 bases and J by 6 bases, with 10 bases between the two germline ends. CDR3 DNA sequence: TGTGCTAGTGGTTTGGTACAGAAGGGGGATACGCAGTATTTT. It codes for CASGLVQKGDTQYF.

There are a few counts of this clone. The chain uses TRBV7-9 and TRBJ1-1, with D possibly TRBD1 on 6 matching bases. Trimming left V 6 bases short and J 4 bases short, with 15 bases between. Looked up from germline, CDR1 is SEHNR and CDR2 is FQNEAQ (reference sequence). The length of the CDR3 is 14 residues. The CDR3 nucleotides read TGTGCCAGCAGTTTCCCACAGGGACGCACTGAAGCTTTCTTT. Amino acid sequence: CASSFPQGRTEAFF.

The V gene is TRBV2, the J gene TRBJ2-3, with a weak D call TRBD2 (6 bases). The V and J ends lost 5 bases and 1 base respectively, with 19 bases between them. Germline CDR1 SNHLY, CDR2 FYNNEI. This CDR3 region has 17 residues. This CDR3 reads CASSPGPGRQGTDTQYF. In DNA, the CDR3 is TGTGCCAGCAGTCCGGGACCGGGGAGGCAAGGCACAGATACGCAGTATTTT.

V gene TRBV5-5 combines with J gene TRBJ2-7, with D perhaps TRBD2 (6 bases). Germline V gene sequence: CDR1 SGHKS, CDR2 YYEKEE (reference sequence). This CDR3 region has 14 residues. Trimming cost V 9 bases and J 6 bases, with 22 bases left between them. The CDR3 loop reads CATTLPGTGLEQYF. The CDR3 nucleotides read TGTGCCACCACCTTGCCGGGGACTGGTCTCGAGCAGTACTTC.

V usage is TRBV6-5 and J usage is TRBJ2-1, with a tentative D call TRBD1 (5 bases). There are 13 residues in the CDR3. Germline V gene lookup returns CDR1 MNHEY and CDR2 SVGAGI. V dropped 4 bases and J dropped 2 bases, with 6 bases sitting between them. CDR3 residues: CASSWGPYNEQFF. The CDR3 coding sequence is TGTGCCAGCAGTTGGGGCCCCTACAATGAGCAGTTCTTC.

V usage is TRBV29-1 and J usage is TRBJ1-1; D unclear. Trimming removed 5 bases at V and 4 bases at J, with 8 bases between. There are 11 residues in the CDR3. Germline V lookup: CDR1 SQVTM, CDR2 ANQGSEA. CDR3 residues: CSVMAVTEAFF. As DNA, the CDR3 is TGCAGCGTTATGGCAGTCACTGAAGCTTTCTTT.

The gene calls are TRBV4-3 and TRBJ2-7, with a tentative D call TRBD2 (5 bases). The CDR3 totals 14 residues. Looked up from germline, CDR1 is LGHNA and CDR2 is YSLEER. V gave up 0 bases and J gave up 6 bases, with 12 bases separating them. CDR3 nucleotides: TGCGCCAGCAGCCAAGATTCTGGGAGACGCGAGCAGTACTTC. Its protein product is CASSQDSGRREQYF.

The chain carries TRBV27 and TRBJ1-2, with 8 nucleotides matching TRBD1. V lost 4 bases, J lost 3 bases, and 4 bases stayed unmatched. CDR1 and CDR2 from the germline V gene are MNHEY and SMNVEV (reference sequence). There are 14 residues in the CDR3. The CDR3 region has the DNA TGTGCCAGCAGTTCCCGGACAGGGCACTATGGCTACACCTTC. This codes for CASSSRTGHYGYTF.

This chain links TRBV7-9 with TRBJ2-3; D is uncertain. V was trimmed by 3 bases and J by 0 bases, leaving 7 bases between them. This CDR3 region has 14 residues. Per the germline V gene, CDR1 is SEHNR and CDR2 is FQNEAQ (reference sequence). In nucleotides, the CDR3 is TGTGCCAGCAGCTTCCAGACTAGCACAGATACGCAGTATTTT. Residues: CASSFQTSTDTQYF.

V usage is TRBV27 and J usage is TRBJ2-1; tentatively, D is TRBD2 (5 bases). The CDR3 consists of 15 residues. Trimming removed 4 bases from V and 0 bases from J, with 10 bases in between. Germline CDR1 and CDR2: MNHEY and SMNVEV (reference sequence). CDR3 coding DNA: TGTGCCAGCAGTTCGACTACCAGCTCCTACAATGAGCAGTTCTTC. Encoded protein: CASSSTTSSYNEQFF.

The chain employs TRBV9 and TRBJ2-2, with TRBD2 matching over 12 bases. Germline assignment: CDR1 SGDLS and CDR2 YYNGEE. V lost 0 bases and J lost 5; bases outside the gene matches: 2. The CDR3 sequence is 16 residues long. The CDR3 reads CASSVASGRGTGELFF. The CDR3 region has the DNA TGTGCCAGCAGCGTAGCTAGCGGGAGGGGAACCGGGGAGCTGTTTTTT.

This clone has a single count. The gene calls are TRBV27 and TRBJ1-2, with D hard to call. V was trimmed by 9 bases and J by 5 bases, leaving 13 bases between them. This CDR3 is 12 amino acids long. In germline, CDR1 is MNHEY, CDR2 SMNVEV (reference sequence). This chain's CDR3 is CARGSGSYGYTF. Here the CDR3 DNA reads TGTGCCAGAGGATCCGGGAGTTATGGCTACACCTTC.

V gene TRBV7-9 combines with J gene TRBJ2-1; TRBD1 matches at 10 bases. This CDR3 region has 14 residues. V gave up 3 bases and J gave up 7 bases; unmatched junction bases: 3. The germline CDR1 and CDR2 sequences are SEHNR and FQNEAQ (reference sequence). Here the CDR3 reads CASSFRTGGNEQFF. CDR3 DNA: TGTGCCAGCAGCTTCCGGACAGGGGGTAATGAGCAGTTCTTC.

CDR3 residues: CASSGLAGLQETQYF. In DNA, the CDR3 is TGTGCCAGCAGTGGATTAGCGGGCCTCCAAGAGACCCAGTACTTC. V usage is TRBV27 and J usage is TRBJ2-5; TRBD2 matches at 7 bases. The CDR3 consists of 15 residues. In germline, CDR1 is MNHEY, CDR2 SMNVEV (reference sequence). The trim removed 5 bases at V and 1 base at J, leaving 7 bases unmatched.

CDR3 loop: CASSTRGGEYNEQFF. The CDR3 coding sequence is TGTGCCAGCAGCACCCGAGGGGGTGAGTACAATGAGCAGTTCTTC. The chain links TRBV3-1 (or the pseudogene TRBV3-2) to TRBJ2-1, with D maybe TRBD1 (6 bases). There are 15 residues in the CDR3. Trimming cost V 5 bases and J 4 bases, with 15 bases left between them. The germline CDR1 and CDR2 sequences are LGHDT and YNNKEL (reference sequence).

V and J are TRBV25-1 and TRBJ2-7; maybe TRBD2 (6 bases). V was cut by 2 bases and J by 2 bases, with 13 bases left in between. CDR1 and CDR2 (germline): MGHDK, SYGVNS. The CDR3 sequence is 15 residues long. The CDR3 bases are TGTGCCAGCAGTGAAAGGGAGGACGGACCCTACGAGCAGTACTTC. Translated, it gives CASSEREDGPYEQYF.

In its sample, this clone was seen a few times. This CDR3 is also generated by other DNA sequences in the sample. The chain has TRBV27 and TRBJ1-5, with D hard to call. Trimming removed 5 bases at V and 3 bases at J, with 5 bases between. CDR1 is MNHEY, CDR2 SMNVEV, per germline (reference sequence). CDR3 length equals 12 residues. CDR3 amino acids: CASSPLNQPQHF. As DNA, the CDR3 is TGTGCCAGCAGTCCCCTCAATCAGCCCCAGCATTTT.

The chain couples TRBV4-2 to TRBJ2-7, with 13 bases aligning to TRBD2. The germline V gene has CDR1 LGHNA and CDR2 YNFKEQ. The junction had 6 bases not matched to a gene; V was cut back by 3 bases and J by 4 bases. The CDR3 has 16 amino acids. CDR3 nucleotide sequence: TGTGCCAGCAGCCACCGGACTAGCGGGAGCCAATACGAGCAGTACTTC. Translation gives CASSHRTSGSQYEQYF.

The V and J genes are TRBV19 and TRBJ1-4; TRBD1 might be the D (5 bases). Per germline, CDR1 LNHDA and CDR2 SQIVND (reference sequence). Trimming took off 3 bases at V and 8 bases at J, with 10 bases between the two ends. The CDR3 has 13 residues. The CDR3 sequence: CASSMSGPEKLFF. For the CDR3, the DNA is TGTGCCAGTAGTATGTCAGGGCCCGAAAAACTGTTTTTT.